Below are 32 T cell receptor beta chains sequenced from a single sample in a study of sequential checkpoint blockade in melanoma. The sample's treatment: randomized to nivolumab then ipilimumab (arm A) or the reverse (arm B). Only in-frame clones appear in the TCRdb table, and some are missing; sequencing was by immunoSEQ multiplex PCR. The table shows some 19,000 clones, with 83% occurring only once. The sample was CD8+ T cells sorted from blood (inferred from file names), taken from a patient given nivolumab and ipilimumab in sequence. The receptors originated from a human donor with melanoma.

The CDR3 nucleotides read TGCGCCAGCAGCCAAGTAGACAGACCCAAAGATACGCAGTATTTT. This codes for CASSQVDRPKDTQYF. The gene calls are TRBV4-1 and TRBJ2-3; perhaps TRBD1 as D (5 bases). In germline, CDR1 is MGHRA, CDR2 YSYEKL. V was clipped by 1 base and J by 5 bases, with 13 bases between them. The CDR3 consists of 15 residues.

The rearrangement links TRBV6-1 to TRBJ1-3; D uncertain. The CDR3 spans 15 residues. Trimming stripped 0 bases from V and 3 bases from J, with 9 bases between. CDR1 is MNHNS and CDR2 is SASEGT in the germline V gene. CDR3 region: CASSEAGGIGNTIYF. The DNA of the CDR3 is TGTGCCAGCAGTGAAGCGGGAGGGATTGGAAACACCATATATTTT.

Here the CDR3 DNA reads TGCGCCAGCAGCTTCCGCACCTTACAGGGGGAAGCGGCTGAAGCTTTCTTT. Encoded protein: CASSFRTLQGEAAEAFF. The chain carries TRBV5-1 and TRBJ1-1, with 8 positions matching TRBD1. This CDR3 has 17 amino acids. V was clipped by 2 bases and J by 6 bases; unmatched bases: 15. Germline lookup yields CDR1 SGHRS and CDR2 YFSETQ.

This chain links TRBV5-4 with TRBJ2-2; maybe TRBD1 (6 bases). CDR1 and CDR2 (germline): SGHNT, YYREEE (reference sequence). V lost 0 bases, J lost 5 bases, and 17 bases lay in between. The CDR3 contains 17 residues. The CDR3 reads CASSLALPQGRTGELFF. In DNA form, the CDR3 reads TGTGCCAGCAGCTTGGCCCTTCCACAGGGAAGGACCGGGGAGCTGTTTTTT.

This clone occurred once. V gene TRBV11-3 combines with J gene TRBJ2-7; maybe TRBD2 (7 bases). The CDR3 is made up of 15 amino acids. V lost 0 bases to trimming and J lost 1 base, with 10 bases between them. Germline V gene data show CDR1 as SGHNT and CDR2 as YENEEA. CDR3: CASSLEGGPSYEQYF. CDR3 DNA sequence: TGTGCCAGCAGCTTAGAGGGGGGGCCTTCCTACGAGCAGTACTTC.

This clone has only one observation. The chain recombines TRBV6-1 with TRBJ2-7, with D possibly being TRBD2 (6 bases). CDR1 MNHNS and CDR2 SASEGT come from the germline V gene. The CDR3 runs to 14 residues. V gave up 7 bases and J gave up 0 bases, with 13 bases separating them. CDR3 sequence (DNA): TGTGCCAGCACTCTCGGACTACACTCCTACGAGCAGTACTTC. Translated: CASTLGLHSYEQYF.

The chain combines TRBV5-5 with TRBJ2-2; the D gene is possibly TRBD1 (6 bases). V was pared by 4 bases and J by 5 bases, with 21 bases between. Germline values: CDR1 SGHKS, CDR2 YYEKEE (reference sequence). The CDR3 is made up of 17 amino acids. This CDR3 is CASSPGQLLGRTGELFF. For the CDR3, the DNA is TGTGCCAGCAGCCCTGGACAGCTGCTGGGAAGGACCGGGGAGCTGTTTTTT.

CDR3 bases: TGCGCCAGCAGCTTGGTAGGCGGGAGGGCAAGCAATGAGCAGTTCTTC. This translates into CASSLVGGRASNEQFF. The chain employs TRBV5-1 and TRBJ2-1; 9 bases align to TRBD2. The CDR3 sequence is 16 residues long. Per the germline V gene, CDR1 is SGHRS and CDR2 is YFSETQ. V trimming: 0 bases; J trimming: 6 bases; junction bases outside the gene matches: 7.

The rearrangement uses TRBV2 and TRBJ1-3; 9 bases agree with TRBD1. Germline CDR1 reads SNHLY; CDR2 reads FYNNEI. CDR3 length: 17 residues. The V gene end was trimmed by 2 bases and the J gene end by 6 bases; junction bases not matched to a gene: 11. CDR3 nucleotide sequence: TGTGCCAGCAGTGAACGAAGTAAGGGGACAGGGACAAACACCATATATTTT. Translation gives CASSERSKGTGTNTIYF.

The chain employs TRBV7-8 and TRBJ2-7; 8 bases match TRBD1. The CDR3 runs to 14 residues. V lost 4 bases, J lost 2 bases, and 4 bases stayed unmatched. Per germline, CDR1 SGHVS and CDR2 FQNEAQ. CDR3 bases: TGTGCCAGCAGCTCAGACAGGGGACCCTACGAGCAGTACTTC. Residues: CASSSDRGPYEQYF.

The chain carries TRBV6-5 and TRBJ1-1; D may be TRBD1 (5 bases). Germline V gene sequence: CDR1 MNHEY, CDR2 SVGAGI. The CDR3 is made up of 14 amino acids. V lost 6 bases and J lost 5, with 16 bases in between. CDR3 protein: CASRRGAGGTEAFF. Here the CDR3 DNA reads TGTGCCAGCAGGCGAGGGGCGGGGGGGACTGAAGCTTTCTTT.

The chain joins TRBV10-3 to TRBJ1-5; D is uncertain. Per the germline V gene, CDR1 is ENHRY and CDR2 is SYGVKD. The CDR3 spans 12 residues. Trimming took 3 bases from V and 5 from J, leaving 5 bases between them. The CDR3 spells CAISDLDQPQHF. CDR3 DNA sequence: TGTGCCATCAGTGACCTCGATCAGCCCCAGCATTTT.

V gene TRBV7-6 combines with J gene TRBJ2-2, with 7 bases that match TRBD1. Germline V gene data show CDR1 as SGHVS and CDR2 as FNYEAQ. J lost 0 bases, V lost 5 bases, and 6 bases had no gene match. The CDR3 length is 16 residues. CDR3 amino acids: CASSPWDSANTGELFF. CDR3 DNA: TGTGCCAGCAGCCCCTGGGACAGCGCGAACACCGGGGAGCTGTTTTTT.

This clone has more than one count but fewer than ten. The V and J genes are TRBV5-6 and TRBJ2-7, with 8 bases identical to TRBD2. With 5 bases clipped from V and 2 bases from J, the junction kept 9 bases outside the gene matches. Germline assignment: CDR1 SGHDT and CDR2 YYEEEE. The CDR3 contains 15 residues. DNA for the CDR3: TGTGCCAGCAGGGGGCGGGGGGCCGCTACCTACGAGCAGTACTTC. This gives the protein CASRGRGAATYEQYF. Using reference TRBV5-6 and TRBJ2-7 for the parts outside the CDR3, the full variable domain is DAGVTQSPTHLIKTRGQQVTLRCSPKSGHDTVSWYQQALGQGPQFIFQYYEEEERQRGNFPDRFSGHQFPNYSSELNVNALLLGDSALYLCASRGRGAATYEQYFGPGTRLTVT.

The chain joins TRBV11-1 to TRBJ2-4; possibly TRBD1 for D (6 bases). This CDR3 has 14 residues. Germline CDR1 and CDR2: SGHAT and FQDESV (reference sequence). The germline V and J ends were trimmed by 8 bases and 9 bases, with 20 bases remaining between them. The CDR3 here is CASGPTGARGIQYF. DNA of the CDR3: TGTGCCAGCGGCCCGACAGGCGCTAGGGGCATTCAGTACTTC.

The gene calls are TRBV5-6 and TRBJ2-1; 13 bases are shared with TRBD2. CDR3 length: 16 amino acids. Germline V lookup: CDR1 SGHDT, CDR2 YYEEEE. With V trimmed by 4 bases and J by 8 bases, 9 bases remained unmatched. The CDR3 reads CASSPGLAGAFHEQFF. The CDR3, as DNA: TGTGCCAGCAGCCCCGGACTAGCGGGAGCTTTCCATGAGCAGTTCTTC.

A few counts support this clone. V is TRBV29-1 and J is TRBJ2-3; possible D gene TRBD2, 5 bases. The CDR3 sequence is 13 residues long. Germline CDR1 SQVTM, CDR2 ANQGSEA. V was shortened by 4 bases and J by 0 bases, with 8 bases between the two germline ends. Here the CDR3 DNA reads TGCAGCGTTGTCAGGACTAGCACAGATACGCAGTATTTT. This codes for CSVVRTSTDTQYF.

The rearrangement links TRBV9 to TRBJ2-7; 11 bases match TRBD2. Germline lookup yields CDR1 SGDLS and CDR2 YYNGEE. Trimming at V came to 3 bases and at J to 0 bases, leaving 2 bases not matched to a gene. The CDR3 is 15 residues long. In nucleotides, the CDR3 is TGTGCCAGCAGCGAGGGACTAGCGGACTCCTACGAGCAGTACTTC. Translation gives CASSEGLADSYEQYF.

CDR3 protein: CASSLYASNQPQHF. CDR3 DNA: TGTGCCAGCAGTTTATACGCGAGCAATCAGCCCCAGCATTTT. The rearrangement links TRBV27 to TRBJ1-5; no definite D call. In germline, CDR1 is MNHEY, CDR2 SMNVEV (reference sequence). V was cut by 1 base and J by 1 base, with 5 bases left in between. This CDR3 has 14 amino acids.

V and J are TRBV15 and TRBJ2-5; tentatively, D is TRBD2 (6 bases). CDR3 length equals 14 residues. V shed 8 bases and J shed 11 bases, with 24 bases lying between them. Germline CDR1 and CDR2: LNHNV and YYDKDF (reference sequence). The CDR3 coding sequence is TGTGCCACCCGGAGGGCAGGCCGATCGCTCAAGCAGTACTTC. Amino acids: CATRRAGRSLKQYF.

This rearrangement joins TRBV15 to TRBJ1-1; the match to TRBD1 covers 9 bases. This CDR3 is 14 amino acids long. After removal of 3 bases from V and 2 bases from J, the junction contained 1 base not matched to a gene. CDR1 is LNHNV and CDR2 is YYDKDF in the germline V gene (reference sequence). In nucleotides, the CDR3 is TGTGCCACCAGCAGGGGACAGGGAAACACTGAAGCTTTCTTT. As protein: CATSRGQGNTEAFF.

About this clone: No conserved phenylalanine or tryptophan ends this CDR3, so it is likely a read error. This chain uses TRBV15 with TRBJ1-1; possible D gene TRBD1, 5 bases. CDR3 length: 14 residues. Germline loops: CDR1 LNHNV, CDR2 YYDKDF (reference sequence). V gave up 3 bases and J gave up 1 base, with 9 bases separating them. CDR3 bases: TGTGCCACCAGCAGGTCGGGGGGGAACACTGAAGCTTTCCTT. Its translation is CATSRSGGNTEAFL.

The J gene is TRBJ2-1, the V gene TRBV28, with 7 bases identical to TRBD2. V trimming: 8 bases; J trimming: 5 bases; junction bases outside the gene matches: 3. CDR1 MDHEN and CDR2 SYDVKM come from the germline V gene. CDR3 size: 12 residues. CDR3 amino acids: CASDGGDNEQFF. The CDR3 DNA reads TGTGCCAGCGATGGGGGGGACAATGAGCAGTTCTTC.

V usage is TRBV28 and J usage is TRBJ2-1, with 10 bases lining up with TRBD1. V shed 6 bases and J 7 bases; nucleotides not matched to a gene: 6. CDR3 length: 14 residues. CDR1 is MDHEN, CDR2 SYDVKM, per germline. CDR3 nucleotide sequence: TGTGCCAGCAGAGACAGGGGGCGCAGGAATGAGCAGTTCTTC. Residues: CASRDRGRRNEQFF.

The chain's CDR3 is CASSRTSLSYEQYF. CDR3 in DNA: TGTGCCAGCAGCCGGACTAGCCTTTCCTACGAGCAGTACTTC. The genes are TRBV11-2 and TRBJ2-7; 8 bases are shared with TRBD2. Germline V gene lookup returns CDR1 SGHAT and CDR2 FQNNGV. This CDR3 comprises 14 residues. With 5 bases clipped from V and 1 base from J, the junction kept 4 bases outside the gene matches.

The chain joins TRBV7-8 to TRBJ2-3, with TRBD2 identical over 9 bases. The trim removed 5 bases at V and 7 bases at J, leaving 7 bases unmatched. Looked up from germline, CDR1 is SGHVS and CDR2 is FQNEAQ. The CDR3 covers 14 residues. CDR3 in DNA: TGTGCCAGCAGCCGGCGGGGGGGCATAAATACGCAGTATTTT. Amino acid sequence: CASSRRGGINTQYF.

The gene calls are TRBV10-3 and TRBJ2-2, with D tentatively TRBD2 (6 bases). V lost 5 bases and J 7 bases, leaving 11 bases between the germline ends. The CDR3 spans 13 residues. Germline V lookup: CDR1 ENHRY, CDR2 SYGVKD. The CDR3 region is CAISYSGNGELFF. In DNA form, the CDR3 reads TGTGCCATCAGTTATAGCGGAAACGGGGAGCTGTTTTTT.

This chain connects TRBV19 to TRBJ1-4; the match to TRBD1 covers 8 bases. V dropped 8 bases and J dropped 7; count of bases not matched to a gene: 6. The CDR3 contains 13 residues. The germline V gene encodes CDR1 LNHDA and CDR2 SQIVND (reference sequence). The CDR3 sequence: CASYARGPEKLFF. CDR3 sequence (DNA): TGTGCCAGTTACGCCAGGGGGCCTGAAAAACTGTTTTTT. The full variable domain, in which reference TRBV19 and TRBJ1-4 provide the parts outside the CDR3, is DGGITQSPKYLFRKEGQNVTLSCEQNLNHDAMYWYRQDPGQGLRLIYYSQIVNDFQKGDIAEGYSVSREKKESFPLTVTSAQKNPTAFYLCASYARGPEKLFFGSGTQLSVL.

V usage is TRBV18 and J usage is TRBJ2-1; 12 nucleotides align to TRBD2. CDR3 size: 17 residues. CDR1 is KGHSH and CDR2 is LQKENI in the germline V gene. Unmatched junction bases numbered 6, after V lost 0 bases and J lost 6 bases. CDR3 loop: CASSPPRLAGESNEQFF. The CDR3 nucleotides are TGTGCCAGCTCACCACCCCGACTAGCGGGAGAGAGCAATGAGCAGTTCTTC. Variable domain in full (rest from reference TRBV18 and TRBJ2-1): NAGVMQNPRHLVRRRGQEARLRCSPMKGHSHVYWYRQLPEEGLKFMVYLQKENIIDESGMPKERFSAEFPKEGPSILRIQQVVRGDSAAYFCASSPPRLAGESNEQFFGPGTRLTVL.

The chain links TRBV6-5 to TRBJ2-1; the D gene is possibly TRBD1 (5 bases). CDR1 and CDR2 (germline): MNHEY, SVGAGI. Trimming pared 1 base from V and 8 bases from J, leaving 15 bases between. CDR3 length: 15 amino acids. CDR3 loop: CASSYWQGTNDEQFF. In nucleotides, the CDR3 is TGTGCCAGCAGTTACTGGCAGGGCACAAACGATGAGCAGTTCTTC.

The count of this clone is one. V and J are TRBV27 and TRBJ2-1, with TRBD2 identical over 7 bases. The CDR3 totals 14 residues. J gave up 6 bases and V 6 bases, and 8 bases lay outside the gene matches. Germline loops: CDR1 MNHEY, CDR2 SMNVEV (reference sequence). The CDR3 protein is CASRWGRDPNEQFF. CDR3 DNA sequence: TGTGCCAGCAGGTGGGGGAGGGATCCCAATGAGCAGTTCTTC.

This clone appeared a few times. The chain carries TRBV27 and TRBJ1-2, with D possibly being TRBD1 (5 bases). The length of the CDR3 is 14 residues. Trimming removed 4 bases from V and 5 bases from J, with 14 bases in between. Germline V gene lookup returns CDR1 MNHEY and CDR2 SMNVEV (reference sequence). The CDR3: CASSSTPGFYGYTF. Here the CDR3 DNA reads TGTGCCAGCAGTTCTACCCCAGGGTTTTATGGCTACACCTTC.